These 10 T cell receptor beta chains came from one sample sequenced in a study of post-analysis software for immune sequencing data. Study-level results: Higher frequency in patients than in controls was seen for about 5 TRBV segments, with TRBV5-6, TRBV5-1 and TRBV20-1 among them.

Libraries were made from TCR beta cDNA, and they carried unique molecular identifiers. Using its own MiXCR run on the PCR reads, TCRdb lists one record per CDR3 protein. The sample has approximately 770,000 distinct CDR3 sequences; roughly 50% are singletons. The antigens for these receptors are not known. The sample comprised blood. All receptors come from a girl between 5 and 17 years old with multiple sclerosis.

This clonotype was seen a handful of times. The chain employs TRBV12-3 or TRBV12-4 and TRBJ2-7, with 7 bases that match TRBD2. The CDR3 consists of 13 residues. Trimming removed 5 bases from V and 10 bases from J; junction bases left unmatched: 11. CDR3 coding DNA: TGTGCCAGCAGTCCCACACCCCGGGAGGCCCAGTACTTC. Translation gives CASSPTPREAQYF.

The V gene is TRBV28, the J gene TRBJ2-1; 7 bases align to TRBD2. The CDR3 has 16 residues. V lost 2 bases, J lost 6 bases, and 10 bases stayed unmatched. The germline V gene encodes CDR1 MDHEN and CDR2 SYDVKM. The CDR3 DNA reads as TGTGCCAGCAGTTTAGAATTGGCGGGAGACGGCAATGAGCAGTTCTTC. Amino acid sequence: CASSLELAGDGNEQFF.

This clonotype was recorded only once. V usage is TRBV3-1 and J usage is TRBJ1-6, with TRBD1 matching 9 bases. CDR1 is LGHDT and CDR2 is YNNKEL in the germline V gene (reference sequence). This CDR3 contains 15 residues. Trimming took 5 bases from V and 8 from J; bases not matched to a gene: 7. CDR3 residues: CASSTDRGFDSPLHF. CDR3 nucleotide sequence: TGTGCCAGCAGCACGGACAGGGGATTTGATTCACCCCTCCACTTT.

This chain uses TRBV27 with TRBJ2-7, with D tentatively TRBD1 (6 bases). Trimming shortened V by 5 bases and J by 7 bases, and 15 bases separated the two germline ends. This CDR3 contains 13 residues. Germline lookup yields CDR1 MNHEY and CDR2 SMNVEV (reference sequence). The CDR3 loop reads CASSITGFGEQYF. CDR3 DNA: TGTGCCAGCAGTATAACAGGGTTCGGGGAGCAGTACTTC.

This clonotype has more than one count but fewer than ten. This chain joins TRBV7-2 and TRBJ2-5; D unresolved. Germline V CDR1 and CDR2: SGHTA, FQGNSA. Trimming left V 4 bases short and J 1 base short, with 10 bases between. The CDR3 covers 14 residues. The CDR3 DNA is TGTGCCAGCAGCTCCCCCAGGACCCAAGAGACCCAGTACTTC. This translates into CASSSPRTQETQYF.

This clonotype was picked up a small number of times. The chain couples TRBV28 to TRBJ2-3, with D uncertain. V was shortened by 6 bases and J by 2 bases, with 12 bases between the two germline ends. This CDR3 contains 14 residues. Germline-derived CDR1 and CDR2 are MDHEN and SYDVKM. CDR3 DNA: TGTGCCAGCAGACAAACTGCCCCCACAGATACGCAGTATTTT. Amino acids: CASRQTAPTDTQYF.

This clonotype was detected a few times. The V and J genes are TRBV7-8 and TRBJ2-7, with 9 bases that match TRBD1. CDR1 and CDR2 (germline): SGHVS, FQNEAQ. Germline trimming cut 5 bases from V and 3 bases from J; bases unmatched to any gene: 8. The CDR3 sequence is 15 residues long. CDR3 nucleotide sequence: TGTGCCAGCAGCACGGGACAGGGAAGTTTCTACGAGCAGTACTTC. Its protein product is CASSTGQGSFYEQYF.

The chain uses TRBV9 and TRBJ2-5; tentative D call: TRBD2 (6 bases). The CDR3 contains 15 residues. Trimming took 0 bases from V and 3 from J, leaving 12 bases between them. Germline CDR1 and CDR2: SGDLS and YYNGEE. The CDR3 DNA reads TGTGCCAGCAGCGTAGGTGGGACTGGGAAAGAGACCCAGTACTTC. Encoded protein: CASSVGGTGKETQYF.

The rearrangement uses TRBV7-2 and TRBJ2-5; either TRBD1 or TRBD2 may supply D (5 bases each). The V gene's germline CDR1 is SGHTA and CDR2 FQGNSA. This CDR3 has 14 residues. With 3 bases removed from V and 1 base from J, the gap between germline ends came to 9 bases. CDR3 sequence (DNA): TGTGCCAGCAGCTTCATGGGACGCCAAGAGACCCAGTACTTC. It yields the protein CASSFMGRQETQYF.

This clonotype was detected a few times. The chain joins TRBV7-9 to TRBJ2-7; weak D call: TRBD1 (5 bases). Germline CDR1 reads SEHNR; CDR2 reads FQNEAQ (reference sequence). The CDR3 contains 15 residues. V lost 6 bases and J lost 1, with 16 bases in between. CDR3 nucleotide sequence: TGTGCCAGCAGTCGTTCTACAGGATTGTCCTACGAGCAGTACTTC. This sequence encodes CASSRSTGLSYEQYF.